A single sample is the source of the 28 T cell receptor beta chains below, sequenced in a study of shared clonotypes between healthy human individuals. Some clones are missing from TCRdb's copy, which holds only in-frame ones; the method was immunoSEQ multiplex PCR. The sample yields approximately 400,000 clones, roughly 96% seen once. Sequencing was carried out using memory CD8+ T cells sorted from blood. The subset denotes: CD45RO+ cells pooled with CCR7-negative TemRA cells. The receptors stem from a man aged 25 to 45 in good health.

About this clone itself: The sample has other DNA sequences that encode this CDR3 too. The chain couples TRBV10-3 to TRBJ2-3; TRBD2 aligns across 15 bases. Germline V lookup: CDR1 ENHRY, CDR2 SYGVKD. The CDR3 is made up of 15 amino acids. J gave up 4 bases and V 6 bases, and 2 bases lay outside the gene matches. The CDR3 DNA reads TGTGCCATCAGCGGGACTAGCGGGAGGCCAGATACGCAGTATTTT. This codes for CAISGTSGRPDTQYF.

This chain links TRBV2 with TRBJ2-7, with TRBD1 matching 8 bases. Trimming removed 3 bases from V and 3 bases from J; junction bases left unmatched: 10. The CDR3 contains 16 residues. The germline V gene has CDR1 SNHLY and CDR2 FYNNEI. In DNA, the CDR3 is TGTGCCAGCAGTGATCCAGGGACAGGAGGTGTCTACGAGCAGTACTTC. Its translation is CASSDPGTGGVYEQYF.

The rearrangement uses TRBV10-3 and TRBJ2-7; D not certain. V lost 11 bases, J lost 0 bases, and 14 bases lay in between. Per germline, CDR1 ENHRY and CDR2 SYGVKD. This CDR3 is 13 amino acids long. This CDR3 reads CAAVGFDSYEQYF. The CDR3 DNA reads TGTGCCGCCGTGGGGTTCGACTCCTACGAGCAGTACTTC.

With regard to this clone: Other DNA sequences in the same sample also yield this CDR3. The chain joins TRBV27 to TRBJ2-3; D gene uncertain. V gave up 2 bases and J gave up 1 base, with 4 bases separating them. The CDR3 consists of 13 residues. The V gene's germline CDR1 is MNHEY and CDR2 SMNVEV (reference sequence). CDR3 in amino acids: CASSLLGTDTQYF. The CDR3 DNA reads TGTGCCAGCAGTTTACTGGGCACAGATACGCAGTATTTT.

The chain has TRBV15 and TRBJ2-7; D perhaps matches TRBD2 (7 bases). This CDR3 spans 15 amino acids. Germline V lookup: CDR1 LNHNV, CDR2 YYDKDF (reference sequence). Trimming left V 5 bases short and J 4 bases short, with 18 bases between. CDR3 in amino acids: CATSLDRLARYEQYF. For the CDR3, the DNA is TGTGCCACCAGCTTGGACAGACTAGCAAGGTACGAGCAGTACTTC. The full variable domain, with the rest looked up from reference TRBV15 and TRBJ2-7, is DAMVIQNPRYQVTQFGKPVTLSCSQTLNHNVMYWYQQKSSQAPKLLFHYYDKDFNNEADTPDNFQSRRPNTSFCFLDIRSPGLGDTAMYLCATSLDRLARYEQYFGPGTRLTVT.

V is TRBV18 and J is TRBJ2-1; 11 bases are shared with TRBD2. From germline, CDR1 is KGHSH and CDR2 LQKENI. The ends lost 0 bases at V and 5 bases at J; junction bases unmatched: 0. The CDR3 runs 15 residues. Here the CDR3 reads CASSPPGLADNEQFF. CDR3 in DNA: TGTGCCAGCTCACCACCGGGACTAGCGGACAATGAGCAGTTCTTC.

The CDR3 sequence: CASNPLAGGYNEQFF. As DNA, the CDR3 is TGTGCCAGCAACCCACTAGCGGGAGGCTACAATGAGCAGTTCTTC. The chain is built from TRBV4-2 and TRBJ2-1; 12 bases map to TRBD2. The germline CDR1 and CDR2 sequences are LGHNA and YNFKEQ. After removal of 7 bases from V and 3 bases from J, the junction contained 4 bases not matched to a gene. This CDR3 region has 15 residues.

The rearrangement links TRBV7-6 to TRBJ2-3, with TRBD2 matching 8 bases. After removal of 5 bases from V and 0 bases from J, the junction contained 13 bases not matched to a gene. Per germline, CDR1 SGHVS and CDR2 FNYEAQ. This CDR3 has 18 residues. The chain's CDR3 is CASSDDILSGASTDTQYF. The CDR3 bases are TGTGCCAGCAGCGACGACATACTTAGCGGGGCCAGCACAGATACGCAGTATTTT.

The chain uses TRBV10-1 and TRBJ2-1, with TRBD2 matching over 9 bases. Looked up from germline, CDR1 is WNHNN and CDR2 is SYGVQD (reference sequence). The trim removed 5 bases at V and 4 bases at J, leaving 6 bases unmatched. The CDR3 length is 15 residues. The CDR3 reads CASSSGTSRYNEQFF. The CDR3 bases are TGCGCCAGCAGTTCCGGGACTAGCAGGTACAATGAGCAGTTCTTC.

The chain employs TRBV5-3 and TRBJ1-2, with D uncertain. TRBV5-3 is labeled an ORF, and its function is uncertain. The CDR3 extends over 11 amino acids. V gave up 0 bases and J gave up 11 bases, with 8 bases separating them. The CDR3 nucleotides are TGTGCCAGAAGCTTGGCCCCTCTATACACCTTC. As protein: CARSLAPLYTF.

The chain links TRBV13 to TRBJ2-7, with 9 bases matching TRBD2. The CDR3 is made up of 14 amino acids. Germline V gives CDR1 PRHDT, CDR2 FYEKMQ (reference sequence). V was pared by 2 bases and J by 2 bases, with 1 base of the junction left unmatched. The CDR3 DNA sequence: TGTGCCAGCAGCTTATCTAGCGGGACCTACGAGCAGTACTTC. This sequence encodes CASSLSSGTYEQYF. Full variable domain (missing parts from reference TRBV13 and TRBJ2-7): AAGVIQSPRHLIKEKRETATLKCYPIPRHDTVYWYQQGPGQDPQFLISFYEKMQSDKGSIPDRFSAQQFSDYHSELNMSSLELGDSALYFCASSLSSGTYEQYFGPGTRLTVT.

The chain uses TRBV7-3 and TRBJ2-3, with D perhaps matching TRBD2 (6 bases). Trimming removed 1 base at V and 1 base at J, with 15 bases between. The CDR3 loop spans 17 amino acids. Germline CDR1 SGHTA, CDR2 FQGTGA. The CDR3 spells CASSLSLGGGGTDTQYF. In DNA form, the CDR3 reads TGTGCCAGCAGCTTAAGTCTGGGGGGAGGTGGCACAGATACGCAGTATTTT. Looking up the rest from reference TRBV7-3 and TRBJ2-3 gives the full variable domain: GAGVSQTPSNKVTEKGKYVELRCDPISGHTALYWYRQSLGQGPEFLIYFQGTGAADDSGLPNDRFFAVRPEGSVSTLKIQRTERGDSAVYLCASSLSLGGGGTDTQYFGPGTRLTVL.

The V call is TRBV7-3, the J call TRBJ2-1; 10 positions match TRBD2. Germline lookup yields CDR1 SGHTA and CDR2 FQGTGA. V gave up 4 bases and J gave up 1 base; unmatched junction bases: 4. The CDR3 contains 16 residues. CDR3 protein: CASSYWTSGSYNEQFF. The CDR3 bases are TGTGCCAGCAGCTACTGGACTAGCGGTTCCTACAATGAGCAGTTCTTC.

The chain carries TRBV30 and TRBJ2-1, with TRBD2 matching 8 bases. CDR3 length: 14 amino acids. From germline, CDR1 is GTSNPN and CDR2 SVGIG (reference sequence). J lost 9 bases, V lost 2 bases, and 9 bases had no gene match. The CDR3 DNA sequence: TGTGCCTGGAGTTCCGGGAGGGCCCGAGGTGAGCAGTTCTTC. As protein: CAWSSGRARGEQFF.

The chain uses TRBV29-1 and TRBJ1-1; D is ambiguous. V lost 7 bases to trimming and J lost 3 bases, with 9 bases between them. This CDR3 spans 11 amino acids. Germline V gene lookup returns CDR1 SQVTM and CDR2 ANQGSEA. The CDR3 region is CSASGYTEAFF. CDR3 DNA sequence: TGCAGCGCCAGTGGCTACACTGAAGCTTTCTTT.

Turning to this clone: Other DNA sequences in the sample encode the same CDR3. This rearrangement joins TRBV28 to TRBJ1-2, with TRBD1 matching over 7 bases. From germline, CDR1 is MDHEN and CDR2 SYDVKM. The CDR3 is made up of 13 amino acids. V shed 2 bases, J shed 5 bases, and the junction held 2 bases outside the gene matches. DNA of the CDR3: TGTGCCAGCAGTTTAGCAGGGGGTTATGGCTACACCTTC. Translation: CASSLAGGYGYTF.

The V and J genes are TRBV11-2 and TRBJ2-5, with unresolved D. This CDR3 comprises 17 residues. Deletions cut 0 bases from V and 1 base from J, with 15 bases between. The germline V gene has CDR1 SGHAT and CDR2 FQNNGV. DNA of the CDR3: TGTGCCAGCAGCTTAGATCTCCCGGGCACGCTCCAAGAGACCCAGTACTTC. Translated: CASSLDLPGTLQETQYF. Together with reference TRBV11-2 and TRBJ2-5, the CDR3 gives the full variable domain: EAGVAQSPRYKIIEKRQSVAFWCNPISGHATLYWYQQILGQGPKLLIQFQNNGVVDDSQLPKDRFSAERLKGVDSTLKIQPAKLEDSAVYLCASSLDLPGTLQETQYFGPGTRLLVL.

CDR3 amino acids: CASSQPTDGYTF. The CDR3 DNA follows: TGTGCCAGCAGTCAACCGACAGATGGCTACACCTTC. The rearrangement joins TRBV28 to TRBJ1-2; tentative D call: TRBD1 (5 bases). Trimming took off 5 bases at V and 6 bases at J, with 10 bases between the two ends. Germline V gives CDR1 MDHEN, CDR2 SYDVKM. This CDR3 contains 12 residues.

This clone appeared once. The chain links TRBV6-5 to TRBJ1-2; TRBD1 agrees at 10 bases. V dropped 2 bases and J dropped 8; count of bases not matched to a gene: 5. The CDR3 runs to 14 residues. Germline V gene data show CDR1 as MNHEY and CDR2 as SVGAGI. Here the CDR3 reads CASSYGETGGGYTF. CDR3 coding DNA: TGTGCCAGCAGTTACGGAGAGACAGGGGGCGGCTACACCTTC.

The gene calls are TRBV30 and TRBJ2-1, with TRBD1 identical over 9 bases. J was trimmed by 8 bases and V by 3 bases; bases with no gene match: 5. Germline values: CDR1 GTSNPN, CDR2 SVGIG (reference sequence). This CDR3 comprises 13 residues. The CDR3 reads CAWSEDRGHEQFF. The CDR3 bases are TGTGCCTGGAGCGAGGACAGGGGCCATGAGCAGTTCTTC. Full variable domain (remainder filled in from reference TRBV30 and TRBJ2-1): SQTIHQWPATLVQPVGSPLSLECTVEGTSNPNLYWYRQAAGRGLQLLFYSVGIGQISSEVPQNLSASRPQDRQFILSSKKLLLSDSGFYLCAWSEDRGHEQFFGPGTRLTVL.

The genes are TRBV5-5 and TRBJ1-5; no firm D call. The V gene's germline CDR1 is SGHKS and CDR2 YYEKEE (reference sequence). Trimming took 0 bases from V and 0 from J, leaving 7 bases between them. The CDR3 is 15 residues long. CDR3: CASSLGPVSNQPQHF. CDR3 nucleotides: TGTGCCAGCAGCTTGGGACCGGTTAGCAATCAGCCCCAGCATTTT.

The chain recombines TRBV19 with TRBJ2-7; TRBD2 agrees at 14 bases. Germline V gives CDR1 LNHDA, CDR2 SQIVND (reference sequence). Unmatched junction bases numbered 8, after V lost 6 bases and J lost 7 bases. This CDR3 is built from 15 residues. The CDR3 is CASSPGTSGRKEQYF. CDR3 bases: TGTGCCAGTAGCCCGGGGACTAGCGGGAGAAAGGAGCAGTACTTC.

This chain's CDR3 is CASSPGQGNYGYTF. The CDR3 bases are TGTGCCAGCAGCCCCGGACAGGGTAACTATGGCTACACCTTC. This chain connects TRBV4-2 to TRBJ1-2; 8 positions match TRBD1. Per the germline V gene, CDR1 is LGHNA and CDR2 is YNFKEQ. V was clipped by 4 bases and J by 1 base; unmatched bases: 2. The CDR3 runs 14 residues.

The genes are TRBV28 and TRBJ1-5; TRBD1 is a possible D gene (6 bases). Per germline, CDR1 MDHEN and CDR2 SYDVKM. Trimming took off 8 bases at V and 3 bases at J, with 20 bases between the two ends. The CDR3 has 16 residues. The CDR3 loop reads CASSFLAGESNQPQHF. CDR3 DNA: TGTGCCAGCTCCTTCCTGGCAGGGGAGTCCAATCAGCCCCAGCATTTT.

V and J are TRBV28 and TRBJ1-2, with D unresolved. Germline CDR1 and CDR2: MDHEN and SYDVKM. This CDR3 comprises 12 residues. V lost 7 bases, J lost 5 bases, and 11 bases lay in between. CDR3 sequence reads: CASKVRQYGYTF. The CDR3 DNA sequence: TGTGCCAGCAAGGTACGGCAATATGGCTACACCTTC.

The V gene is TRBV5-4, the J gene TRBJ2-1; TRBD1 aligns across 11 bases. This CDR3 has 16 residues. V shed 0 bases, J shed 6 bases, and the junction held 5 bases outside the gene matches. Germline V gives CDR1 SGHNT, CDR2 YYREEE (reference sequence). The CDR3 reads CASSLAGTGGANEQFF. The CDR3, as DNA: TGTGCCAGCAGCTTGGCCGGGACAGGGGGGGCCAATGAGCAGTTCTTC.

V is TRBV28 and J is TRBJ2-7; D ambiguous. Trimming stripped 3 bases from V and 1 base from J, with 13 bases between. Germline-derived CDR1 and CDR2 are MDHEN and SYDVKM. The CDR3 sequence is 15 residues long. The CDR3 sequence is CASSFEGPSSYEQYF. CDR3 in DNA: TGTGCCAGCAGTTTTGAAGGCCCGTCATCCTACGAGCAGTACTTC.

V and J are TRBV9 and TRBJ1-3; 9 nucleotides agree with TRBD1. The CDR3 runs 16 residues. Germline V gene lookup returns CDR1 SGDLS and CDR2 YYNGEE. Trimming took 0 bases from V and 1 from J; bases not matched to a gene: 2. The chain's CDR3 is CASSVEGQGSGNTIYF. In nucleotides, the CDR3 is TGTGCCAGCAGCGTAGAGGGACAGGGATCTGGAAACACCATATATTTT. Drawing the rest from reference TRBV9 and TRBJ1-3, the complete variable domain is DSGVTQTPKHLITATGQRVTLRCSPRSGDLSVYWYQQSLDQGLQFLIQYYNGEERAKGNILERFSAQQFPDLHSELNLSSLELGDSALYFCASSVEGQGSGNTIYFGEGSWLTVV.